The present entry profiles one T cell receptor beta chain with its context. Its cognate antigen is unknown. The data belong to a study of cytomegalovirus exposure and HLA in healthy donors. At the level of the study: The study's early data release held approximately 91 million unique TCRs from HLA-typed donors. Broader study findings: Immune exposure information comprised only CMV serostatus. A prior analysis recorded that most TCR beta V segments were productive about 87% or about 30% of the time.

This PCR relied on a set of 60 Vbeta primers and 13 Jbeta primers. The repertoire was sequenced with immunoSEQ multiplex PCR; TCRdb's copy has only in-frame clones and lacks some. Seen here are approximately 180,000 clones, approximately 84% observed once, and the top ten hold around 4.8%. The CDR3 consists of 14 residues. The J segment lost 7 bases and the V segment lost 2 bases, leaving 7 bases of the junction unmatched. The V gene's germline CDR1 is SGHKS and CDR2 YYEKEE (reference sequence). The sequencing input was PBMCs. The chain couples TRBV5-5 to TRBJ2-7; 9 positions agree with TRBD1. This receptor was obtained from a man younger than 35 in good health and CMV-seronegative. The CDR3 loop is CASSFGTGFSEQYF. CDR3 nucleotide sequence: TGTGCCAGCAGCTTCGGGACAGGGTTTTCAGAGCAGTACTTC.